Detailed here is one T cell receptor (beta chain). The data derive from a study of T cells in Graves' hyperthyroidism and ophthalmopathy. Amplification targeted TCR beta CDR3 regions from RNA transcripts. The HTBI primer set was used in a first-round RT-PCR of the TCR CDR3. TCRdb used MiXCR to reprocess the multiplex PCR reads, holding one entry per CDR3 protein. This table has fewer than 900,000 distinct CDR3 sequences, about a sixth appearing once. The receptor's source is a man aged 18 to 35 with Graves' hyperthyroidism. The sequenced sample consisted of blood.

CDR3 residues: CASSPEFRQRTNTGELFF. The CDR3 bases are TGTGCCAGCTCACCAGAGTTCCGGCAGCGCACGAACACCGGGGAGCTGTTTTTT. The rearrangement links TRBV18 to TRBJ2-2, with D unclear. CDR1 is KGHSH and CDR2 is LQKENI in the germline V gene. With 2 bases removed from V and 0 bases from J, the gap between germline ends came to 16 bases. This CDR3 has 18 residues.